The source of this TCR beta chain is a study of blood T cell repertoires in COVID-19. Whole-study context: Donors in the United States, Italy and Spain gave samples during acute or convalescent COVID-19. T cells, B-cell-depleted T cells, or PBMCs provided the cDNA or gDNA that served as material.

Authors' methods: Reference gene primers were amplified, and this amplification served to estimate nucleated cell counts. Sequenced by immunoSEQ multiplex PCR; TCRdb stores in-frame clones only, minus some. The V and J calls and clone size were taken over from that table, and D and trimming were inferred from the DNA. The data show some 270,000 clones, with around 89% seen just once and around 0.8% held by the top ten. Deletions cut 3 bases from V and 10 bases from J, with 16 bases between. CDR3 length: 14 amino acids. Germline V CDR1 and CDR2: GTSNPN, SVGIG (reference sequence). Sequencing was carried out using peripheral blood. The chain joins TRBV30 to TRBJ1-6, with D perhaps TRBD1 (5 bases). The clonotype originates from a young man with acute or convalescent COVID-19. CDR3 residues: CAWSRGGEGSPLHF. CDR3 nucleotide sequence: TGTGCCTGGAGCCGGGGGGGAGAAGGATCACCCCTCCACTTT.